A selection of T cell receptor beta chains follows, all from one sample in a study of blood T cell repertoires in COVID-19. The repertoire was sequenced with immunoSEQ multiplex PCR; TCRdb's copy has only in-frame clones and lacks some. Counted here are about 310,000 clones, about 90% occurring once; the ten biggest clones make up 7.8%. The sequencing sample was made of peripheral blood. Receptors originate from a woman aged 45-65 years who had recovered from COVID-19. Each CDR3 is given with its conserved first and last residue. A D gene is named only where the DNA matches it firmly. The listing skips clone size in some rows; elsewhere it reads once, few, many or a size class.

TRBD1	NA	TRBJ1-2	TRBV29-1	TGCAGCGTTCAAGGGAGGGGGCGGAACTATGGCTACACCTTC	CSVQGRGRNYGYTF
NA	NA	TRBJ2-2	TRBV4-3	TGCGCCAGCAGCCAAGATTTGTCGGGCACCGGGGAGCTGTTTTTT	CASSQDLSGTGELFF
TRBD1	NA	TRBJ2-3	TRBV5-4	TGTGCCAGCAGCGCGGCCGGGACAGGGACGACAGATACGCAGTATTTT	CASSAAGTGTTDTQYF
NA	NA	TRBJ2-7	TRBV20-1	TGCAGTGTAAACTGGGGGGACGAGCAGTACTTC	CSVNWGDEQYF
TRBD2	once	TRBJ2-3	TRBV7-9	TGTGCCAGCAGCCAGGGACTAGCGGCAGATACGCAGTATTTT	CASSQGLAADTQYF
TRBD1	NA	TRBJ1-2	TRBV5-4	TGTGCCAGCAGCTTGGGGACAGGGGGTAACTATGGCTACACCTTC	CASSLGTGGNYGYTF
NA	once	TRBJ2-6	TRBV19	TGTGCCAGTAGTACAACAGGGCTAGGCTCTGGGGCCAACGTCCTGACTTTC	CASSTTGLGSGANVLTF
TRBD2	few	TRBJ2-7	TRBV2	TGTGCCAGCAATAGCGGGCCCGGGCCGAGTGGGCAGTACTTC	CASNSGPGPSGQYF
NA	NA	TRBJ1-6	TRBV9	TGTGCCAGCAGCGAGGGGATGACAGATTCACCCCTCCACTTT	CASSEGMTDSPLHF
NA	NA	TRBJ1-1	TRBV28	TGTGCCAGCAGCCTTCGGGGCAGGGGGAACACTGAAGCTTTCTTT	CASSLRGRGNTEAFF
TRBD2	NA	TRBJ2-3	TRBV7-3	TGTGCCAGCAGCTCGAGACCCGGACTAGCGGGAACTCGAGATACGCAGTATTTT	CASSSRPGLAGTRDTQYF
TRBD1	NA	TRBJ1-1	TRBV12-3/TRBV12-4	TGTGCCAGCAGTTTTGGTATGGGACAGCAAGCTTTCTTT	CASSFGMGQQAFF
NA	NA	TRBJ2-1	TRBV19	TGTGCCAGTAGTATAGTTTGGGGGGAGCGTTTGTTCTTC	CASSIVWGERLFF
NA	once	TRBJ2-5	TRBV2	TGTGCCAGCAGTACTGTGCGAGAGACCCAGTACTTC	CASSTVRETQYF
NA	once	TRBJ2-3	TRBV28	TGTGCCACACAATCTGATCAGGATACGCAGTATTTT	CATQSDQDTQYF
TRBD1	NA	TRBJ1-4	TRBV7-2	TGTGCCAGCAGCCCGACCGGACAGGGGAGGGAGAAACTGTTTTTT	CASSPTGQGREKLFF
NA	NA	TRBJ1-2	TRBV7-2	TGTGCCAGCAGTTCAGACAGGATCTATGGCTACACCTTC	CASSSDRIYGYTF
NA	NA	TRBJ2-3	TRBV6-2/TRBV6-3	TGTGCCAGCAGTTACCTGAGACAGGGCACAGATACGCAGTATTTT	CASSYLRQGTDTQYF
TRBD1	NA	TRBJ1-3	TRBV3-1/TRBV3-2	TGTGCCAGCAGCCGAGAGACAGGGACGAGAAACACCATATATTTT	CASSRETGTRNTIYF
TRBD2	NA	TRBJ2-3	TRBV5-1	TGCGCCAGCAGCTTGCGTGCGCGGGAGGGCCTGACAGATACGCAGTATTTT	CASSLRAREGLTDTQYF
NA	NA	TRBJ2-5	TRBV2	TGTGCCAGCAGTCAAAATAAAGGGGGAGCGGCCCAGTACTTC	CASSQNKGGAAQYF
TRBD1	NA	TRBJ2-7	TRBV24-1	TGTGCCACCAGTCGGACAGGAGGCTACGAGCAGTACTTC	CATSRTGGYEQYF
TRBD2	NA	TRBJ2-3	TRBV4-3	TGCGCCAGCAGCCCCAGGGCTAGCGGGAGTATGACAGATACGCAGTATTTT	CASSPRASGSMTDTQYF
TRBD1	NA	TRBJ1-2	TRBV7-9	TGTGCCAGCAGCGCAAGTCCCGACAGGGGTGGCTACACCTTC	CASSASPDRGGYTF
NA	NA	TRBJ1-2	TRBV24-1	TGTGCCACCAGTGAGGCAGACTATGGCTACACCTTC	CATSEADYGYTF
NA	NA	TRBJ1-6	TRBV19	TGTGCCAGTAGCGACCGGGAGGGAGCTTCACCCCTCCACTTT	CASSDREGASPLHF
NA	NA	TRBJ2-1	TRBV28	TGTGCCAGTGGTGGTGCGGGGCGAAATGAGCAGTTCTTC	CASGGAGRNEQFF
NA	NA	TRBJ2-5	TRBV12-3/TRBV12-4	TGTGCCAGCAGTTTTACGGGAGCGGAGACCCAGTACTTC	CASSFTGAETQYF
NA	NA	TRBJ1-6	TRBV4-1	TGCGCCAGCTTACCAGGGACATTCTCCTATAATTCACCCCTCCACTTT	CASLPGTFSYNSPLHF
NA	NA	TRBJ1-2	TRBV7-2	TGTGCCAGCAGCTTAGAGGGCAGGGACTATGGCTACACCTTC	CASSLEGRDYGYTF
TRBD2	NA	TRBJ2-1	TRBV7-3	TGTGCCAGCAGCTTAACGACTAGCATTGAGCAGTTCTTC	CASSLTTSIEQFF
NA	NA	TRBJ1-2	TRBV4-3	TGCGCCAGCAGCCAAGTCCTGAGGGAAAGCTATGGCTACACCTTC	CASSQVLRESYGYTF
NA	NA	TRBJ1-2	TRBV5-4	TGTGCCAGCAGCTTGGCCAGGGGAACCCCTAACTATGGCTACACCTTC	CASSLARGTPNYGYTF
TRBD1	NA	TRBJ1-2	TRBV28	TGTGCCAGCAGTTTGGGACAGGACAACTATGGCTACACCTTC	CASSLGQDNYGYTF
NA	NA	TRBJ1-2	TRBV28	TGTGCCAGCAGTTCCGGTTGGTATGGCTACACCTTC	CASSSGWYGYTF
TRBD1	NA	TRBJ1-2	TRBV28	TGTGCCAGCAGCCGCGGGACAGAGGGCTATGGCTACACCTTC	CASSRGTEGYGYTF
TRBD1	NA	TRBJ1-5	TRBV30	TGTGCCTGGAGTCCTGGACAGGGTCATCAGCCCCAGCATTTT	CAWSPGQGHQPQHF
NA	NA	TRBJ2-5	TRBV3-1/TRBV3-2	TGTGCCAGCAGCCAAGTAAAGGGGGCGGGGGAGACCCAGTACTTC	CASSQVKGAGETQYF
TRBD2	NA	TRBJ2-7	TRBV5-5	TGTGCCAGCAGCTCAACAGCGGGGGCCTACGAGCAGTACTTC	CASSSTAGAYEQYF
TRBD1	NA	TRBJ2-1	TRBV9	TGTGCCAGCAACTATAATGGACAGGGGATAGATGAGCAGTTCTTC	CASNYNGQGIDEQFF
NA	NA	TRBJ2-7	TRBV6-2/TRBV6-3	TGTGCCAGCAGTTTCCAACAAATCGCCTACGAGCAGTACTTC	CASSFQQIAYEQYF
NA	NA	TRBJ1-1	TRBV30	TGTGCCTGGAGTGTACTGGCAGGCTGGGACACTGAAGCTTTCTTT	CAWSVLAGWDTEAFF
NA	once	TRBJ2-6	TRBV9	TGTGCCAGCAGCGGCGGAGCCAACGTCCTGACTTTC	CASSGGANVLTF
TRBD2	NA	TRBJ2-6	TRBV4-1	TGCGCCAGCAGCCGCGGTTCGGGGGGGAGCTCTGGGGCCAACGTCCTGACTTTC	CASSRGSGGSSGANVLTF